These 27 T cell receptor beta chains were all obtained from the same sample, sequenced in a study of cytomegalovirus exposure and HLA in healthy donors. Both 60 Vbeta primers and 13 Jbeta primers went into the PCR. Generated by immunoSEQ multiplex PCR, the TCRdb table keeps only in-frame clones and is missing some. The top ten hold 0.71% of the sample, which has under 250,000 clones, approximately 80% seen once. Sequencing input: PBMCs. These receptor sequences come from a boy between 2 and 15 years old in good health and CMV-seronegative.

Remarks on this clone: Other DNA sequences in the same sample also yield this CDR3. The chain links TRBV27 to TRBJ1-1, with 7 bases aligning to TRBD1. V gave up 4 bases and J gave up 1 base; unmatched junction bases: 3. The CDR3 extends over 14 amino acids. Germline assignment: CDR1 MNHEY and CDR2 SMNVEV (reference sequence). CDR3 sequence reads: CASSSGQANTEAFF. DNA of the CDR3: TGTGCCAGCAGTTCCGGACAGGCGAACACTGAAGCTTTCTTT.

CDR3 DNA: TGCAGTGCCCTAGGAAACGAAAAACTGTTTTTT. Translation: CSALGNEKLFF. The chain employs TRBV20-1 and TRBJ1-4; D unclear. Trimming cost V 6 bases and J 8 bases, with 10 bases left between them. The CDR3 has 11 amino acids. Germline assignment: CDR1 DFQATT and CDR2 SNEGSKA (reference sequence).

The V and J genes are TRBV9 and TRBJ2-1; 8 bases match TRBD2. The CDR3 loop spans 16 amino acids. Trimming at V came to 6 bases and at J to 4 bases, leaving 12 bases not matched to a gene. Germline CDR1 is SGDLS and CDR2 is YYNGEE. The CDR3 DNA reads as TGTGCCAGCACCCGTAGGAGCGGGAGCGGGTACAATGAGCAGTTCTTC. Its protein product is CASTRRSGSGYNEQFF.

This clone appeared a few times. The V and J genes are TRBV6-1 and TRBJ1-5; TRBD1 matches at 8 bases. The CDR3 extends over 14 amino acids. Per the germline V gene, CDR1 is MNHNS and CDR2 is SASEGT. After removal of 9 bases from V and 4 bases from J, the junction contained 8 bases not matched to a gene. CDR3 in amino acids: CASTGGVSNQPQHF. CDR3 DNA sequence: TGTGCCAGTACAGGGGGAGTCTCAAATCAGCCCCAGCATTTT.

The rearrangement links TRBV9 to TRBJ2-1; D uncertain. V was pared by 0 bases and J by 6 bases, with 13 bases between. Germline CDR1 and CDR2: SGDLS and YYNGEE. The CDR3 runs 15 residues. The CDR3 DNA follows: TGTGCCAGCAGCGTAGTTGGAGCTACCCGCAATGAGCAGTTCTTC. It yields the protein CASSVVGATRNEQFF.

This chain joins TRBV6-6 and TRBJ2-5; the D gene is possibly TRBD1 (5 bases). Trimming took 2 bases from V and 1 from J, leaving 11 bases between them. Germline CDR1 is MNHNY and CDR2 is SVGAGI (reference sequence). The CDR3 runs to 15 residues. The CDR3 sequence is CASSYLGQGQETQYF. CDR3 DNA sequence: TGTGCCAGCAGTTACCTTGGGCAGGGCCAAGAGACCCAGTACTTC.

V is TRBV7-8 and J is TRBJ2-2, with 13 bases that match TRBD2. The CDR3 length is 19 residues. Germline V CDR1 and CDR2: SGHVS, FQNEAQ. Unmatched junction bases numbered 12, after V lost 5 bases and J lost 3 bases. For the CDR3, the DNA is TGTGCCAGCAGCCCGCGACTAGCGGGAGGCCTCGAGTACACCGGGGAGCTGTTTTTT. Its translation: CASSPRLAGGLEYTGELFF.

This clone was observed a few times. The rearrangement uses TRBV6-1 and TRBJ2-3; D possibly corresponds to TRBD2 (5 bases). Germline CDR1 MNHNS, CDR2 SASEGT. V lost 3 bases to trimming and J lost 2 bases, with 9 bases between them. This CDR3 is built from 14 residues. CDR3 sequence: CASSEIRDTDTQYF. The DNA for the CDR3 is TGTGCCAGCAGTGAGATACGGGACACAGATACGCAGTATTTT.

The V and J genes are TRBV7-8 and TRBJ2-2, with TRBD1 matching 8 bases. The CDR3 has 14 amino acids. Germline values: CDR1 SGHVS, CDR2 FQNEAQ. V lost 5 bases to trimming and J lost 6 bases; unmatched junction nucleotides: 5. The CDR3 DNA is TGTGCCAGCAGCCAGGGGACAGGACCCGGGGAGCTGTTTTTT. It is translated as CASSQGTGPGELFF.

The chain joins TRBV6-6 to TRBJ2-3; 12 nucleotides agree with TRBD2. The CDR3 is made up of 15 amino acids. V shed 5 bases and J 7 bases; nucleotides not matched to a gene: 7. The germline gives CDR1 MNHNY, CDR2 SVGAGI (reference sequence). The CDR3 sequence is CASSGGLAGSYTQYF. CDR3 bases: TGTGCCAGCAGTGGAGGACTAGCGGGATCATATACGCAGTATTTT.

V gene TRBV4-1 combines with J gene TRBJ2-3, with 15 positions matching TRBD2. The CDR3 is 18 amino acids. Germline V gene sequence: CDR1 MGHRA, CDR2 YSYEKL. The trim removed 4 bases at V and 3 bases at J, leaving 8 bases unmatched. The CDR3 sequence is CASSPGTSGGMETDTQYF. The CDR3 bases are TGCGCCAGCAGCCCCGGGACTAGCGGGGGGATGGAGACAGATACGCAGTATTTT.

The chain employs TRBV27 and TRBJ2-7, with 9 bases aligning to TRBD1. There are 13 residues in the CDR3. The germline V gene encodes CDR1 MNHEY and CDR2 SMNVEV (reference sequence). V lost 5 bases to trimming and J lost 3 bases; unmatched junction nucleotides: 2. The CDR3 sequence: CASSTDRGYEQYF. Written as DNA, the CDR3 is TGTGCCAGCAGTACGGACAGGGGCTACGAGCAGTACTTC.

CDR3: CASSPLAGTYNEQFF. CDR3 coding DNA: TGTGCCAGCAGTCCGCTAGCGGGGACCTACAATGAGCAGTTCTTC. This chain links TRBV6-4 with TRBJ2-1; 9 positions agree with TRBD2. The CDR3 spans 15 residues. J lost 2 bases, V lost 5 bases, and 4 bases had no gene match. Per the germline V gene, CDR1 is MRHNA and CDR2 is SNTAGT.

The chain carries TRBV30 and TRBJ1-2; D gene unclear. The CDR3 runs to 11 residues. V lost 5 bases, J lost 4 bases, and 8 bases lay in between. Germline values: CDR1 GTSNPN, CDR2 SVGIG (reference sequence). As DNA, the CDR3 is TGTGCCTGGGACTTAGGCTATGGCTACACCTTC. Protein product: CAWDLGYGYTF.

The chain couples TRBV11-2 to TRBJ2-1, with D tentatively TRBD1 (5 bases). Germline V gives CDR1 SGHAT, CDR2 FQNNGV. This CDR3 has 14 amino acids. V lost 6 bases and J 6 bases, leaving 15 bases between the germline ends. The CDR3 nucleotides read TGTGCCAGCAGTTTTTCGGCAGGGTTCAATGAGCAGTTCTTC. Encoded protein: CASSFSAGFNEQFF.

About this clone itself: At one end, the junction sequence differs from germline, possibly due to a read error. Here the CDR3 reads CASSSRLAGGADAQYF. In DNA form, the CDR3 reads TGTGCTAGCAGCTCTCGACTAGCGGGGGGTGCAGATGCGCAGTATTTT. The chain combines TRBV7-7 with TRBJ2-3, with TRBD2 matching over 13 bases. The CDR3 is 16 amino acids. The germline V gene has CDR1 SSHAT and CDR2 FNYEAQ (reference sequence).

There are a few counts of this clone. V gene TRBV29-1 combines with J gene TRBJ1-1, with D uncertain. Trimming left V 4 bases short and J 0 bases short, with 15 bases between. From germline, CDR1 is SQVTM and CDR2 ANQGSEA. This CDR3 region has 15 residues. The DNA for the CDR3 is TGCAGCGTTGTCTTTAAATCTAGGATGAACACTGAAGCTTTCTTT. It specifies CSVVFKSRMNTEAFF.

The J gene is TRBJ2-5, the V gene TRBV5-1, with D perhaps matching TRBD1 (6 bases). V was cut by 3 bases and J by 5 bases, with 11 bases left in between. The CDR3 spans 13 residues. Germline V gene sequence: CDR1 SGHRS, CDR2 YFSETQ. The CDR3 loop is CASSSRGMETQYF. The CDR3 coding sequence is TGCGCCAGCAGCTCCAGGGGTATGGAGACCCAGTACTTC.

This clone came up once. The CDR3, as DNA: TGTGCCAGCAACTGGGGGGGGGCGGATGAGCAGTTCTTC. The encoded protein is CASNWGGADEQFF. The J gene is TRBJ2-1, the V gene TRBV7-9, with D possibly being TRBD2 (7 bases). CDR1 SEHNR and CDR2 FQNEAQ come from the germline V gene (reference sequence). The CDR3 runs to 13 residues. The V end lost 7 bases, the J end lost 8 bases, and 15 bases lay between the germline ends.

V usage is TRBV15 and J usage is TRBJ2-4, with a possible D match to TRBD1 (5 bases). Looked up from germline, CDR1 is LNHNV and CDR2 is YYDKDF (reference sequence). The V and J ends lost 1 base and 0 bases respectively, with 10 bases between them. The CDR3 runs to 16 residues. This CDR3 reads CATSRAGLLAKNIQYF. The DNA of the CDR3 is TGTGCCACCAGCAGAGCAGGGCTATTAGCCAAAAACATTCAGTACTTC. The complete variable domain, with remaining parts taken from reference TRBV15 and TRBJ2-4, reads DAMVIQNPRYQVTQFGKPVTLSCSQTLNHNVMYWYQQKSSQAPKLLFHYYDKDFNNEADTPDNFQSRRPNTSFCFLDIRSPGLGDTAMYLCATSRAGLLAKNIQYFGAGTRLSVL.

The chain recombines TRBV7-8 with TRBJ2-3, with D maybe TRBD1 (6 bases). CDR1 is SGHVS and CDR2 is FQNEAQ in the germline V gene. Trimming took off 0 bases at V and 2 bases at J, with 12 bases between the two ends. This CDR3 has 16 residues. CDR3 in DNA: TGTGCCAGCAGCTTAGCGCTGGCAGGGGACACAGATACGCAGTATTTT. This translates into CASSLALAGDTDTQYF.

This chain links TRBV14 with TRBJ2-3; weak D call: TRBD2 (5 bases). CDR3 length: 14 residues. V was shortened by 4 bases and J by 3 bases, with 11 bases between the two germline ends. Germline lookup yields CDR1 SGHDN and CDR2 FVKESK. Here the CDR3 DNA reads TGTGCCAGCAGCCCACTAGTCGGGACAGATACGCAGTATTTT. Encoded protein: CASSPLVGTDTQYF. Full variable domain (remainder filled in from reference TRBV14 and TRBJ2-3): EAGVTQFPSHSVIEKGQTVTLRCDPISGHDNLYWYRRVMGKEIKFLLHFVKESKQDESGMPNNRFLAERTGGTYSTLKVQPAELEDSGVYFCASSPLVGTDTQYFGPGTRLTVL.

The chain uses TRBV5-1 and TRBJ2-7, with 7 bases aligning to TRBD1. The CDR3 consists of 14 residues. Per germline, CDR1 SGHRS and CDR2 YFSETQ. V lost 5 bases to trimming and J lost 4 bases; unmatched junction nucleotides: 9. The DNA for the CDR3 is TGCGCCAGCAGGTCCGGGACAGTCGATTACGAGCAGTACTTC. As protein: CASRSGTVDYEQYF.

This clone was picked up many times. The CDR3 protein is CASRGPQGAGYTF. Here the CDR3 DNA reads TGTGCCAGCAGGGGACCGCAGGGGGCTGGCTACACCTTC. The V gene is TRBV2, the J gene TRBJ1-2; 8 nucleotides match TRBD1. Trimming took 6 bases from V and 7 from J; bases not matched to a gene: 7. Looked up from germline, CDR1 is SNHLY and CDR2 is FYNNEI. This CDR3 comprises 13 residues.

For this clone: One end of the junction varies from germline; a read error may be responsible. The CDR3, as DNA: TGTTCCAGCAGCGTACAGTCCTACGAGCAGTACTTC. Its translation is CSSSVQSYEQYF. The chain employs TRBV7-9 and TRBJ2-5; no definite D call. The closer fit of TRBJ2-7 to the DNA end suggests the J call may be wrong. This CDR3 is built from 12 residues. Germline V gene sequence: CDR1 SEHNR, CDR2 FQNEAQ (reference sequence).

The J gene is TRBJ1-4, the V gene TRBV5-6; D is possibly TRBD1 (6 bases). V lost 1 base to trimming and J lost 2 bases, with 9 bases between them. Germline CDR1 is SGHDT and CDR2 is YYEEEE. CDR3 length equals 15 residues. CDR3 in amino acids: CASSLSGETNEKLFF. The CDR3 bases are TGTGCCAGCAGCTTGTCAGGGGAGACTAATGAAAAACTGTTTTTT.

The chain has TRBV28 and TRBJ2-5, with TRBD1 identical over 7 bases. J was trimmed by 5 bases and V by 6 bases; bases with no gene match: 6. The CDR3 length is 13 residues. Germline CDR1 reads MDHEN; CDR2 reads SYDVKM. This CDR3 is CASSLTGAETQYF. The CDR3 DNA reads as TGTGCCAGCAGCCTAACAGGGGCTGAGACCCAGTACTTC.